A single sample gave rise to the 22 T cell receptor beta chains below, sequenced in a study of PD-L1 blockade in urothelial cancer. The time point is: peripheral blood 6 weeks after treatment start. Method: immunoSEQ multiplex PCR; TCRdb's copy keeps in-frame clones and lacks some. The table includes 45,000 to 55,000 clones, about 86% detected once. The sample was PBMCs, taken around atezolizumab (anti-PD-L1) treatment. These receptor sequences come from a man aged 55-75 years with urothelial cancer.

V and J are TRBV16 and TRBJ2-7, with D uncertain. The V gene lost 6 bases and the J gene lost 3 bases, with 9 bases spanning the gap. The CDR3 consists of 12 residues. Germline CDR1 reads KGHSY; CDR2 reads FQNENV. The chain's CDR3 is CASSRIDYEQYF. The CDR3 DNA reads TGTGCCAGCAGTCGAATAGACTACGAGCAGTACTTC.

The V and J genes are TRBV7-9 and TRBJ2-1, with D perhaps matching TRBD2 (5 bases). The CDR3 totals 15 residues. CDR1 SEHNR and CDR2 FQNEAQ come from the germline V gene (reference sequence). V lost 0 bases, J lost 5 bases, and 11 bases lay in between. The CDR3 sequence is CASSLAFSDDNEQFF. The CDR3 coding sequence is TGTGCCAGCAGCTTAGCGTTTAGCGACGACAATGAGCAGTTCTTC.

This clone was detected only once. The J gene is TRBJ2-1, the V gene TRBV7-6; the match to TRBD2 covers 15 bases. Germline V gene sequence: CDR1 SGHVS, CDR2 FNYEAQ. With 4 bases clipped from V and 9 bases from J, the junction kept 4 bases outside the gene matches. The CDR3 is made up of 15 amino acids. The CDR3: CASSSGLAGGREQFF. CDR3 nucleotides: TGTGCCAGCAGCTCGGGACTAGCGGGGGGCCGTGAGCAGTTCTTC.

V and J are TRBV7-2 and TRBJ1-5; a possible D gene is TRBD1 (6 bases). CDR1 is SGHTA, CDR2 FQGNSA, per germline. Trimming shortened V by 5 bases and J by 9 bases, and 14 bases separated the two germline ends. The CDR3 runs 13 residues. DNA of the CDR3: TGTGCCAGCAGCGACAAGGGGGATCGGCCCCAGCATTTT. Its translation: CASSDKGDRPQHF.

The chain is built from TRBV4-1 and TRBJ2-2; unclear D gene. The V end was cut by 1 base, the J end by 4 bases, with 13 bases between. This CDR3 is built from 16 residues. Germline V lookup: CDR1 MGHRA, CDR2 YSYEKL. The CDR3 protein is CASSQVDEYSTGELFF. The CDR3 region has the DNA TGCGCCAGCAGCCAAGTCGATGAGTATAGCACCGGGGAGCTGTTTTTT.

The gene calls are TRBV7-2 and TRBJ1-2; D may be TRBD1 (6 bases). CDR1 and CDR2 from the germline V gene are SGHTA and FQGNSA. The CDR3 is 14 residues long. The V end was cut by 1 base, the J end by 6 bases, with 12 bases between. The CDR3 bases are TGTGCCAGCAGCTTAGGGGTCGGACAGAATGGCTACACCTTC. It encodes CASSLGVGQNGYTF. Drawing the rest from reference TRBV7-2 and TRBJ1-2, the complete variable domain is GAGVSQSPSNKVTEKGKDVELRCDPISGHTALYWYRQSLGQGLEFLIYFQGNSAPDKSGLPSDRFSAERTGGSVSTLTIQRTQQEDSAVYLCASSLGVGQNGYTFGSGTRLTVV.

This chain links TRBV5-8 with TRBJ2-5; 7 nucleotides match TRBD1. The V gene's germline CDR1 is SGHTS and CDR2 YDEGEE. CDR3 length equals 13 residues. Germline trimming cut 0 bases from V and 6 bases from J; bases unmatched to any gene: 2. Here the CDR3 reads CASSLEGAQTQYF. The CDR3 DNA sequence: TGTGCCAGCAGCTTGGAGGGGGCGCAGACCCAGTACTTC.

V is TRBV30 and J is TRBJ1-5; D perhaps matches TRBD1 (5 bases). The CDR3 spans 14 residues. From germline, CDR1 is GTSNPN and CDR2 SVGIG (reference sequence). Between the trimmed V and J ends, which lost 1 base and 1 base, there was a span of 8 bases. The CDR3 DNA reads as TGTGCCTGGAGTGAGGGGATAAGCAATCAGCCCCAGCATTTT. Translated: CAWSEGISNQPQHF.

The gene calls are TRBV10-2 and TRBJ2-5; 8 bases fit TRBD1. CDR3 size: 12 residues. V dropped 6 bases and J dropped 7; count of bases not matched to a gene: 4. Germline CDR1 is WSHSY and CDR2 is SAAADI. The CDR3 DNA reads TGCGCCAGCAGGGACAGGGTAGGGACCCAGTACTTC. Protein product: CASRDRVGTQYF.

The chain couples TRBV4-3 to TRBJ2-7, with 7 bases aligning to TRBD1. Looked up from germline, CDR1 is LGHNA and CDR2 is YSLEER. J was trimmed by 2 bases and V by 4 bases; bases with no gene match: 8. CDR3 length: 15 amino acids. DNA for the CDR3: TGCGCCAGCAGCCTCCGACAGGGAGCCCCCTACGAGCAGTACTTC. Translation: CASSLRQGAPYEQYF.

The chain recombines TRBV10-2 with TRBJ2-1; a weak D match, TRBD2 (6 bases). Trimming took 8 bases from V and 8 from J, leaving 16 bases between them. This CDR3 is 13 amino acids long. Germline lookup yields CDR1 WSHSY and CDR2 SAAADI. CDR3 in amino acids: CASGVTRAYEQFF. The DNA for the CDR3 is TGCGCCAGCGGTGTGACTAGGGCCTATGAGCAGTTCTTC.

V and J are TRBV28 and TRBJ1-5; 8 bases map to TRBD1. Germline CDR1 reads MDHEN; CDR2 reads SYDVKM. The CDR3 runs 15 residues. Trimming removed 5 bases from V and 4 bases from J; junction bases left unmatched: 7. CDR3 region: CASSTRRQGNQPQHF. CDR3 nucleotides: TGTGCCAGCAGTACCCGCCGACAGGGGAATCAGCCCCAGCATTTT.

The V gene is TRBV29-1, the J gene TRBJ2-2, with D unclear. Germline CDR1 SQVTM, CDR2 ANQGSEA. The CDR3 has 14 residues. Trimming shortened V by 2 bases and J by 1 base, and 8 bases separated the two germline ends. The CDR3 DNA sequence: TGCAGCGTTGAAACTGCCGGGAACACCGGGGAGCTGTTTTTT. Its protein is CSVETAGNTGELFF.

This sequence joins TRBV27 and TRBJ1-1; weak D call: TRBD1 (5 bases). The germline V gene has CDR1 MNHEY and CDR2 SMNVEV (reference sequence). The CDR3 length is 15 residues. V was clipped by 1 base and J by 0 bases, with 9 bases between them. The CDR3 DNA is TGTGCCAGCAGTTTATGGGGCAGGCTGAACACTGAAGCTTTCTTT. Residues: CASSLWGRLNTEAFF.

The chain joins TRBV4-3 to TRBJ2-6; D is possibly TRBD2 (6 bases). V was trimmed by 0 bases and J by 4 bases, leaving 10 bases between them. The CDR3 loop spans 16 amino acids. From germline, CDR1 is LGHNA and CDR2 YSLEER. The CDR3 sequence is CASSQEGGPGANVLTF. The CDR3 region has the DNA TGCGCCAGCAGCCAAGAAGGAGGGCCCGGGGCCAACGTCCTGACTTTC.

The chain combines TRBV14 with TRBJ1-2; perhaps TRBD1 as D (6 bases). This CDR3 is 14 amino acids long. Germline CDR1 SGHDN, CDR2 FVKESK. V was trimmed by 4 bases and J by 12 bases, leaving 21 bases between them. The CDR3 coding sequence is TGTGCCAGCAGCCCCCGAGGGGGGGGGAAATTGAACACCTTC. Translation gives CASSPRGGGKLNTF.

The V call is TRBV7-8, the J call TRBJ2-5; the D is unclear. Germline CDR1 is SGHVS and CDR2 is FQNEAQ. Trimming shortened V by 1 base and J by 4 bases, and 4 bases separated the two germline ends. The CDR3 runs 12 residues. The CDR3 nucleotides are TGTGCCAGCAGCTTAGGGCCAGAGACCCAGTACTTC. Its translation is CASSLGPETQYF.

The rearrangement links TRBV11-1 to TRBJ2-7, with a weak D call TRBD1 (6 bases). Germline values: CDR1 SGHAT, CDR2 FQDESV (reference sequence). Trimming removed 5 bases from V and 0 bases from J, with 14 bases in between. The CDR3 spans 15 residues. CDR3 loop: CASSPRDTFSYEQYF. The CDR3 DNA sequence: TGTGCCAGCAGCCCCCGGGACACATTCTCCTACGAGCAGTACTTC.

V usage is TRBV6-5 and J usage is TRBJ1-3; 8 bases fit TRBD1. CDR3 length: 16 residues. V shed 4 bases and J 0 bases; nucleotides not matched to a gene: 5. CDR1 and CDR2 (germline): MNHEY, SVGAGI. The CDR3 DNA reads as TGTGCCAGCAGTTCTTGGGACAGGACCTCTGGAAACACCATATATTTT. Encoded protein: CASSSWDRTSGNTIYF.

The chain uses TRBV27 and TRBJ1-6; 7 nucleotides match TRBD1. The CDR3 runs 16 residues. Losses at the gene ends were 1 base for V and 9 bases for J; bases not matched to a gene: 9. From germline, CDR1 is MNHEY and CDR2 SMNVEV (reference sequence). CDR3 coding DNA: TGTGCCAGCAGTTTATGGGGAGCACAGGGGTCTTCACCCCTCCACTTT. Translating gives CASSLWGAQGSSPLHF.

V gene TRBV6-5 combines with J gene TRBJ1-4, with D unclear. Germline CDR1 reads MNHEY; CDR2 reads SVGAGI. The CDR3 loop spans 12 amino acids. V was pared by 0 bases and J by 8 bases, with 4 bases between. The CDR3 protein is CASSYSQEKLFF. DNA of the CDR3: TGTGCCAGCAGTTACTCCCAAGAAAAACTGTTTTTT.

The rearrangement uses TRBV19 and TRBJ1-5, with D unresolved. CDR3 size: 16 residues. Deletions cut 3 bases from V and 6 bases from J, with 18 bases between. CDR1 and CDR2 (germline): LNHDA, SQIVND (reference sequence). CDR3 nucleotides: TGTGCCAGTAGTATCGCACCACACGGGAGGGTTCAGCCCCAGCATTTT. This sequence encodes CASSIAPHGRVQPQHF.